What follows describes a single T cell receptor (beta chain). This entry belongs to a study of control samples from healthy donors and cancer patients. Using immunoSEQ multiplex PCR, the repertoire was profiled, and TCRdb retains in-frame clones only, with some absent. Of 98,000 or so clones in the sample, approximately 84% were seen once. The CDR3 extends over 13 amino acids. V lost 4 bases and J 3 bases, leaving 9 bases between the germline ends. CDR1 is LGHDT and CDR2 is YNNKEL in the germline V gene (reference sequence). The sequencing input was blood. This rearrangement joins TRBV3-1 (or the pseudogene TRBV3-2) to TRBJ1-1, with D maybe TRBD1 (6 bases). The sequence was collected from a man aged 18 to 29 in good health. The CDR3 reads CASSRNRDTEAFF. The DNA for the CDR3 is TGTGCCAGCAGCCGAAACAGGGACACTGAAGCTTTCTTT.